What follows describes a single T cell receptor (beta chain). Its antigen is not known. The data were obtained in a study of blood T cells in healthy people across ages. Study-level findings and limits: Fewer expanded clones and more diversity marked long-lived versus aged donors.

CDR1 SGHDT and CDR2 YYEEEE come from the germline V gene. The CDR3 covers 17 residues. The V and J ends lost 5 bases and 1 base, in that order; junction bases with no gene match: 8. Primers used in a second PCR of roughly 7 to 12 cycles were a sample-barcoded 5' primer and a J-beta primer mix. TCRdb re-called the 5' RACE reads with MiXCR, one entry per CDR3 protein. The sample carries more than 650,000 distinct CDR3 sequences, around half recorded once. The sequence came from a man older than 75 in good health. The V and J genes are TRBV5-6 and TRBJ2-3, with 12 bases lining up with TRBD2. The specimen sequenced was blood. In nucleotides, the CDR3 is TGTGCCAGCAGATATAGGACTAGCGGGACCCGCACAGATACGCAGTATTTT. It specifies CASRYRTSGTRTDTQYF. The variable domain in full, with the rest retrieved from reference TRBV5-6 and TRBJ2-3, is DAGVTQSPTHLIKTRGQQVTLRCSPKSGHDTVSWYQQALGQGPQFIFQYYEEEERQRGNFPDRFSGHQFPNYSSELNVNALLLGDSALYLCASRYRTSGTRTDTQYFGPGTRLTVL.